This T cell receptor beta chain stems from a study of control samples from healthy donors and cancer patients. The CDR3 runs to 16 residues. Trimming took 6 bases from V and 0 from J, leaving 14 bases between them. CDR1 and CDR2 from the germline V gene are KGHSH and LQKENI. Produced via immunoSEQ multiplex PCR; TCRdb's table is partial and in-frame only. The sample has more than 45,000 clones, around 93% seen once; the top ten hold about 0.91%. The specimen sequenced was PBMCs. The V and J genes are TRBV18 and TRBJ2-2; D gene uncertain. The receptor comes from a man aged 25 to 40 with colorectal cancer. For the CDR3, the DNA is TGTGCCAGCTCTCCGGGTTACACCCCGAACACCGGGGAGCTGTTTTTT. This translates into CASSPGYTPNTGELFF.